A single sample gave rise to the 11 T cell receptor beta chains below, sequenced in a study of T cells in Graves' hyperthyroidism and ophthalmopathy. The CDR3 regions of TCR beta were amplified from RNA transcripts. A first-round RT-PCR of the TCR CDR3 used the HTBI primer set. Each CDR3 protein gets one entry after TCRdb re-called the multiplex PCR reads with MiXCR. Among around 290,000 distinct CDR3 sequences, 17% were seen once, and the ten largest hold 55% to 60%. The sample was blood. Source of these receptors: a woman aged 55-70 years with Graves' ophthalmopathy.

This clonotype was seen at least ten times. CDR3 sequence: CASSFEGGTQYF. Here the CDR3 DNA reads TGTGCCAGCAGCTTTGAGGGGGGGACCCAGTACTTC. The rearrangement links TRBV7-2 to TRBJ2-5; D may correspond to TRBD1 or TRBD2 (6 bases each). CDR3 length: 12 residues. Per the germline V gene, CDR1 is SGHTA and CDR2 is FQGNSA. V lost 3 bases, J lost 7 bases, and 9 bases lay in between. The full variable domain, in which reference TRBV7-2 and TRBJ2-5 provide the parts outside the CDR3, is GAGVSQSPSNKVTEKGKDVELRCDPISGHTALYWYRQSLGQGLEFLIYFQGNSAPDKSGLPSDRFSAERTGGSVSTLTIQRTQQEDSAVYLCASSFEGGTQYFGPGTRLLVL.

This clonotype occurred many times. The genes are TRBV3-1 and TRBJ2-6; D unclear. V lost 3 bases, J lost 0 bases, and 12 bases lay in between. Per the germline V gene, CDR1 is LGHDT and CDR2 is YNNKEL (reference sequence). There are 17 residues in the CDR3. DNA of the CDR3: TGTGCCAGCAGCCACTCCAACAGACTCTCTGGGGCCAACGTCCTGACTTTC. Its translation is CASSHSNRLSGANVLTF.

This clonotype has just a few counts. The chain is built from TRBV27 and TRBJ2-5, with 10 nucleotides matching TRBD1. V lost 0 bases and J lost 3; bases outside the gene matches: 7. Germline V gene data show CDR1 as MNHEY and CDR2 as SMNVEV (reference sequence). This CDR3 is built from 17 residues. DNA for the CDR3: TGTGCCAGCAGTTTATCACCGACAGGGGGCCTAGAAGAGACCCAGTACTTC. Its protein is CASSLSPTGGLEETQYF.

This clonotype was recorded at least ten times. The V and J genes are TRBV2 and TRBJ2-1; TRBD2 matches 7 bases. This CDR3 spans 12 amino acids. The germline CDR1 and CDR2 sequences are SNHLY and FYNNEI. Germline trimming cut 6 bases from V and 8 bases from J; bases unmatched to any gene: 4. The CDR3, as DNA: TGTGCCAGCAGGGTTGCGGGAGATGAGCAGTTCTTC. Translation gives CASRVAGDEQFF.

This clonotype was observed at least ten times. The chain has TRBV12-3 or TRBV12-4 and TRBJ1-5; TRBD1 agrees at 8 bases. The length of the CDR3 is 15 residues. V lost 3 bases and J lost 6; bases outside the gene matches: 7. CDR3 residues: CASSFRTGNRQPQHF. The CDR3 DNA is TGTGCCAGCAGTTTCCGGACAGGGAATCGTCAGCCCCAGCATTTT.

The chain links TRBV5-1 to TRBJ2-1; 8 nucleotides match TRBD1. The CDR3 runs to 16 residues. Looked up from germline, CDR1 is SGHRS and CDR2 is YFSETQ. J was trimmed by 2 bases and V by 4 bases; bases with no gene match: 8. The CDR3 DNA follows: TGCGCCAGCAGCCACCCGGGACAGGAGACCTACAATGAGCAGTTCTTC. This codes for CASSHPGQETYNEQFF.

This clonotype came up a few times. The chain uses TRBV4-2 and TRBJ2-7; 8 bases align to TRBD1. The J segment lost 4 bases and the V segment lost 4 bases, leaving 12 bases of the junction unmatched. In germline, CDR1 is LGHNA, CDR2 YNFKEQ. The CDR3 runs to 16 residues. The CDR3, as DNA: TGTGCCAGCAGCCGCGAAGGGACAGGTTACACTTACGAGCAGTACTTC. Translated, it gives CASSREGTGYTYEQYF.

This clonotype was counted many times. The chain combines TRBV18 with TRBJ1-4; no firm D call. This CDR3 is built from 14 residues. Trimming left V 6 bases short and J 6 bases short, with 14 bases between. The germline CDR1 and CDR2 sequences are KGHSH and LQKENI. In nucleotides, the CDR3 is TGTGCCAGCTCCTCCTTGGTGGACGATGAAAAACTGTTTTTT. This sequence encodes CASSSLVDDEKLFF.

This clonotype appeared a few times. The V gene is TRBV29-1, the J gene TRBJ1-1; D gene ambiguous. Germline CDR1 reads SQVTM; CDR2 reads ANQGSEA. This CDR3 comprises 15 residues. The V end was cut by 3 bases, the J end by 2 bases, with 16 bases between. CDR3 residues: CSVDPAGYRNTEAFF. The CDR3 DNA follows: TGCAGCGTTGACCCCGCAGGTTACCGAAACACTGAAGCTTTCTTT.

This clonotype appeared many times. The chain has TRBV28 and TRBJ1-5, with TRBD1 as a possible D gene (5 bases). Trimming pared 6 bases from V and 2 bases from J, leaving 14 bases between. CDR1 is MDHEN, CDR2 SYDVKM, per germline. This CDR3 has 15 residues. The CDR3 loop reads CASSPDSDGNQPQHF. The CDR3 DNA follows: TGTGCCAGCAGCCCTGACAGCGATGGCAATCAGCCCCAGCATTTT.

The gene calls are TRBV5-1 and TRBJ2-5, with 11 positions matching TRBD2. J was trimmed by 5 bases and V by 0 bases; bases with no gene match: 6. CDR3 length: 16 amino acids. CDR1 and CDR2 from the germline V gene are SGHRS and YFSETQ. CDR3 region: CASSLAGTSGSETQYF. For the CDR3, the DNA is TGCGCCAGCAGCTTGGCCGGAACTAGCGGGAGTGAGACCCAGTACTTC.